This T cell receptor (beta chain) was sequenced during a study of cytomegalovirus exposure and HLA in healthy donors. The wider study: Unique TCRs numbering around 80 million, obtained from HLA-typed donors, made up an early data release. General study points: Presence/absence analyses assumed roughly uniform sequencing depth across donors. Published work reported that the classifier diagnosed cytomegalovirus status with high specificity and sensitivity.

A single count supports this clone. The target antigen is unknown. V lost 6 bases, J lost 4 bases, and 15 bases stayed unmatched. Germline values: CDR1 MGHDK, CDR2 SYGVNS. This CDR3 spans 18 amino acids. These donors counted as nominally healthy when sampled, but unrecorded immune exposures were likely. 13 Jbeta primers and 60 Vbeta primers were used for the PCR. This table comes from immunoSEQ multiplex PCR, and its TCRdb copy is limited to in-frame clones, with some not included. Of 95,000 to 120,000 clones listed, 65% to 85% are singletons. The sample taken for sequencing was PBMCs. V usage is TRBV25-1 and J usage is TRBJ2-2; TRBD1 aligns across 9 bases. The receptor comes from a young woman in good health and CMV-seronegative. The CDR3 region has the DNA TGTGCCAGCAGCATCCGGGACAGGGCTATTTCGAGCACCGGGGAGCTGTTTTTT. It specifies CASSIRDRAISSTGELFF.